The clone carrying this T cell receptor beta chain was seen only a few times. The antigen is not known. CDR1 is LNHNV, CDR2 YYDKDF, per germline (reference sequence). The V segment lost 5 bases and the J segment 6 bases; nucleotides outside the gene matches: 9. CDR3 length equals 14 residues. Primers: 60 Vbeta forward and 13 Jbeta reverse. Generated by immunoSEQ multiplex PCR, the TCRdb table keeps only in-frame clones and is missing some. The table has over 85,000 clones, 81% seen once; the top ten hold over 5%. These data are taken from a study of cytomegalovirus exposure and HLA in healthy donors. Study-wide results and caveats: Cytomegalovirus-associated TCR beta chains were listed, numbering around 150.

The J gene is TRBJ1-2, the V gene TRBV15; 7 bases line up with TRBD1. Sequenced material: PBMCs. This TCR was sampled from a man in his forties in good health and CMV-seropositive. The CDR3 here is CATSWDDRADGYTF. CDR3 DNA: TGTGCCACCAGCTGGGATGACAGGGCGGATGGCTACACCTTC.